This T cell receptor (beta chain) was recovered during a study of molecular identifiers for immune sequencing clone quantification. Study results and caveats: Clonotypes topping 20 RNA copies carried over 97% of effector molecules but under 1% of naive ones.

A single record per CDR3 protein comes from TCRdb applying MiXCR to the PCR reads. The data hold about half a million distinct CDR3 sequences, with 25% observed a single time. Trimming cost V 2 bases and J 7 bases, with 14 bases left between them. Germline lookup yields CDR1 MNHEY and CDR2 SMNVEV (reference sequence). The CDR3 has 14 amino acids. RNA fractions of 10%, 30% or 50% and roughly 19,000 to 1,000,000 sorted cells were the source of naive CD8 libraries. Naive CD8 T cells, phenotype CD8+CD4-CCR7+CD45RA+, were sorted. This clonotype was found a few times. The antigen is undetermined. The chain uses TRBV27 and TRBJ2-5, with D possibly matching TRBD2 (6 bases). The receptor's source is a human donor in good health. Some libraries in this study had Jurkat cell RNA spiked in. The sample comprised naive CD8+ T cells from blood, with Jurkat cell RNA spiked in. Subset specified: FACS-sorted CD8+CD4-CCR7+CD45RA+ naive T cells. The CDR3 is CASSLGGGLRTQYF. The CDR3 bases are TGTGCCAGCAGTTTAGGGGGAGGCCTGAGGACCCAGTACTTC.